The 10 T cell receptor beta chains reported below all come from one sample, sequenced in a study of cytomegalovirus exposure and HLA in healthy donors. With 60 Vbeta and 13 Jbeta primers, the PCR was carried out. The protocol was immunoSEQ multiplex PCR, while the TCRdb copy is restricted to in-frame clones and leaves out a portion. This sample has about 92,000 clones, with approximately 81% found just once. The sample consisted of PBMCs. These receptors all come from a girl aged 2 to 10 in good health and CMV-seropositive.

CDR3 amino acids: CASSVVGAANEKLFF. Here the CDR3 DNA reads TGTGCCAGCAGCGTAGTGGGGGCTGCCAATGAAAAACTGTTTTTT. The chain is built from TRBV9 and TRBJ1-4, with D tentatively TRBD1 (6 bases). This CDR3 contains 15 residues. The germline V gene has CDR1 SGDLS and CDR2 YYNGEE. V gave up 0 bases and J gave up 5 bases, with 11 bases separating them.

In regard to this clone: Compared with germline, one end of the junction differs, possibly owing to a read error. The CDR3, as DNA: TGTGCCAGTTTGCGCGGAGCGGGGAAGCCGAACGCTGAAGCTTTCTTT. Protein: CASLRGAGKPNAEAFF. The rearrangement links TRBV19 to TRBJ1-1; no reliable D call. Germline V CDR1 and CDR2: LNHDA, SQIVND (reference sequence). CDR3 size: 16 residues.

The V gene is TRBV7-8, the J gene TRBJ2-7, with 13 bases matching TRBD2. CDR3 length equals 14 residues. V lost 5 bases, J lost 4 bases, and 2 bases stayed unmatched. Germline lookup yields CDR1 SGHVS and CDR2 FQNEAQ. CDR3 DNA sequence: TGTGCCAGCAGCCGGACTAGCGGGAGATACGAGCAGTACTTC. Translating it yields CASSRTSGRYEQYF.

This chain connects TRBV9 to TRBJ1-1; tentative D call: TRBD1 (5 bases). V lost 3 bases and J lost 7, with 16 bases in between. Germline values: CDR1 SGDLS, CDR2 YYNGEE. The CDR3 consists of 14 residues. The CDR3 reads CASSARQLLDEAFF. The CDR3 nucleotides are TGTGCCAGCAGCGCGAGACAGCTCCTGGATGAAGCTTTCTTT.

This clone was detected only once. The chain combines TRBV28 with TRBJ1-2, with D perhaps matching TRBD1 (5 bases). V lost 6 bases, J lost 2 bases, and 7 bases lay in between. This CDR3 comprises 12 residues. Germline loops: CDR1 MDHEN, CDR2 SYDVKM. The CDR3 sequence: CASRRQNYGYTF. CDR3 coding DNA: TGTGCCAGCAGGAGACAGAACTATGGCTACACCTTC.

The rearrangement links TRBV6-6 to TRBJ2-7; TRBD2 agrees at 7 bases. The CDR3 length is 15 residues. Trimming at V came to 4 bases and at J to 3 bases, leaving 9 bases not matched to a gene. CDR1 and CDR2 from the germline V gene are MNHNY and SVGAGI (reference sequence). CDR3: CASSSSGGGDYEQYF. CDR3 in DNA: TGTGCCAGCAGTTCTTCTGGGGGAGGGGACTACGAGCAGTACTTC.

The J gene is TRBJ2-1, the V gene TRBV30, with TRBD2 identical over 10 bases. V was pared by 0 bases and J by 4 bases, with 3 bases of the junction left unmatched. The CDR3 has 15 residues. Germline loops: CDR1 GTSNPN, CDR2 SVGIG (reference sequence). CDR3 nucleotide sequence: TGTGCCTGGAGTGTTCTAGCGGGGGCATACAATGAGCAGTTCTTC. It specifies CAWSVLAGAYNEQFF.

V and J are TRBV7-9 and TRBJ1-1; TRBD1 aligns across 9 bases. The CDR3 has 14 amino acids. Germline V gene lookup returns CDR1 SEHNR and CDR2 FQNEAQ (reference sequence). With 3 bases clipped from V and 4 bases from J, the junction kept 3 bases outside the gene matches. The CDR3 loop reads CASSLADRGTEAFF. The CDR3 DNA reads as TGTGCCAGCAGCTTGGCGGACAGGGGCACTGAAGCTTTCTTT.

This chain links TRBV6-1 with TRBJ2-3; tentative D call: TRBD1 (6 bases). Between the trimmed V and J ends, which lost 8 bases and 6 bases, there was a span of 18 bases. This CDR3 region has 14 residues. CDR1 and CDR2 from the germline V gene are MNHNS and SASEGT. DNA for the CDR3: TGTGCCAGCCAGACCCACAGGGTGGGGGATACGCAGTATTTT. Residues: CASQTHRVGDTQYF.

The chain joins TRBV30 to TRBJ1-5; 8 bases are a match to TRBD1. J was trimmed by 3 bases and V by 2 bases; bases with no gene match: 6. CDR3 size: 15 residues. Germline CDR1 GTSNPN, CDR2 SVGIG (reference sequence). Here the CDR3 reads CAWSLGQGANQPQHF. The CDR3 DNA reads as TGTGCCTGGAGTCTCGGACAGGGCGCCAATCAGCCCCAGCATTTT. The whole variable domain, remainder taken from reference TRBV30 and TRBJ1-5, is SQTIHQWPATLVQPVGSPLSLECTVEGTSNPNLYWYRQAAGRGLQLLFYSVGIGQISSEVPQNLSASRPQDRQFILSSKKLLLSDSGFYLCAWSLGQGANQPQHFGDGTRLSIL.